These 7 T cell receptor beta chains came from one sample sequenced in a study of shared clonotypes between healthy human individuals. Data came from immunoSEQ multiplex PCR; TCRdb stores just in-frame clones and leaves some out. The sample holds about 1.1 million clones, around three quarters seen once. Source material: memory CD4+ T cells from PBMCs. Subset given: CD45RA-negative fraction. These receptor sequences come from a man between 18 and 35 years old in good health. Some clones in this sample may be carry-over from other donors' samples.

This rearrangement joins TRBV2 to TRBJ2-3; 7 bases are shared with TRBD1. CDR3 length equals 13 residues. J lost 5 bases, V lost 6 bases, and 5 bases had no gene match. The germline gives CDR1 SNHLY, CDR2 FYNNEI. CDR3 amino acids: CASRRQGIDTQYF. In nucleotides, the CDR3 is TGTGCCAGCAGGAGACAGGGAATAGATACGCAGTATTTT.

This chain connects TRBV5-4 to TRBJ2-7, with TRBD2 matching over 13 bases. The ends lost 3 bases at V and 4 bases at J; junction bases unmatched: 4. CDR1 and CDR2 (germline): SGHNT, YYREEE (reference sequence). The CDR3 is made up of 15 amino acids. CDR3 protein: CASSSGTSGKYEQYF. The CDR3 coding sequence is TGTGCCAGCAGCTCAGGGACTAGCGGGAAATACGAGCAGTACTTC.

This clone showed up many times. V and J are TRBV5-1 and TRBJ2-1; D call uncertain. Looked up from germline, CDR1 is SGHRS and CDR2 is YFSETQ. The CDR3 contains 14 residues. Between the trimmed V and J ends, which lost 1 base and 1 base, there was a span of 6 bases. CDR3: CASSLRVSYNEQFF. The DNA for the CDR3 is TGCGCCAGCAGCTTGCGGGTGTCCTACAATGAGCAGTTCTTC.

This chain uses TRBV9 with TRBJ2-1; 8 nucleotides match TRBD1. This CDR3 comprises 15 residues. Germline CDR1 is SGDLS and CDR2 is YYNGEE. Unmatched junction bases numbered 7, after V lost 4 bases and J lost 4 bases. The CDR3 loop is CASSKTGVQYNEQFF. The CDR3 DNA reads as TGTGCCAGCAGCAAGACAGGGGTCCAATACAATGAGCAGTTCTTC.

The V call is TRBV10-3, the J call TRBJ1-1, with 7 bases matching TRBD1. V shed 10 bases and J 2 bases; nucleotides not matched to a gene: 10. CDR3 length: 14 residues. CDR1 and CDR2 (germline): ENHRY, SYGVKD. In nucleotides, the CDR3 is TGTGCCACCTTGCCGGACAGGTCTAACACTGAAGCTTTCTTT. Residues: CATLPDRSNTEAFF.

This sequence joins TRBV13 and TRBJ1-1; weak D call: TRBD1 (5 bases). Germline CDR1 reads PRHDT; CDR2 reads FYEKMQ (reference sequence). CDR3 length equals 14 residues. The V and J ends lost 2 bases and 6 bases respectively, with 13 bases between them. Written as DNA, the CDR3 is TGTGCCAGCAGCTTATTCCTGGGGACTCCTGAAGCTTTCTTT. The encoded protein is CASSLFLGTPEAFF.

This clone was counted at least ten times. Other DNA sequences within the sample encode an identical CDR3. The V call is TRBV30, the J call TRBJ2-1; the D gene could be TRBD1 or TRBD2 (5 bases each). The germline gives CDR1 GTSNPN, CDR2 SVGIG (reference sequence). This CDR3 comprises 13 residues. V dropped 4 bases and J dropped 0 bases, with 7 bases sitting between them. This CDR3 is CAWTGSSYNEQFF. CDR3 coding DNA: TGTGCCTGGACAGGGAGCTCCTACAATGAGCAGTTCTTC.